This T cell receptor (beta chain) was obtained from a study of shared clonotypes between healthy human individuals (dated by TCRdb to the early 2020s). Background on the whole study: Two women and a few men aged 18 to 49 years were included in the cohort. Blood TCR repertoires of roughly five healthy adults were deeply sequenced to estimate repertoire size and the extent of clonotype sharing between individuals. Per donor, leukapheresis produced somewhere between about 0.94 and 9 billion PBMCs. To increase sequencing depth and limit assay-specific biases, TCR repertoire library preparation and sequencing were carried out by different laboratories using diverse techniques.

The donors were healthy, HIV-negative adults with no recently reported acute infections or vaccinations. Every donor was a Caucasian adult living in Nashville, Tennessee, USA. For unsorted samples, about 85 million PBMCs were counted and genomic DNA was extracted with the QIAamp DNA Blood Mini kit. Blood was collected by leukapheresis, and PBMCs were isolated by Ficoll-Histopaque density gradient centrifugation and then cryopreserved in liquid nitrogen vapor phase. Results the study describes overall, beyond this receptor: Pairwise subsampling led to the expectation that sequencing depth would affect the degree of clonotype sharing among donors. Sampling was restricted to blood, and TCR repertoires in tissue are likely to differ from TCR repertoires in blood. The genetic and exposure-history diversity represented was limited by the small number of donors.

Worth noting for this clone: It has no known antigen specificity. No quality values exist for individual bases; no much larger clone is one base distant.

Using the deep immunoSEQ assay, TCR CDR3 regions were amplified from genomic DNA by multiplex PCR. Genomic DNA extracted from each cell subset was distributed evenly over all wells of several immunoSEQ 96-well plates, and each plate served as one replicate. Each replicate PCR for unsorted PBMC received roughly 300 ng genomic DNA, equal to about 30,000 T cell genomes. Unsorted PBMC genomic DNA was sequenced across ten immunoSEQ deep assay plates. The purified libraries were quantified using a Qubit 3.0 fluorometer, sized with a Bioanalyzer 2100, and then quantified again using the KAPA Library Quantification kit. A separate single-read 150-cycle Illumina NextSeq 550 flow cell was used to sequence each immunoSEQ 96-well plate. The original methods were these. The immunoSEQ output contained only junctional sequences without quality scores, so filtering could not match that applied to full-length reads. Sequences were annotated with PyIR, a Python wrapper for IgBLAST v1.9, and V/J genes and CDR3 were assigned using IMGT germline references. Reads were filtered out if the reads had weak V/J assignments (E-value above 1e-6), no CDR3, stop codons, out-of-frame junctions, or ambiguous translated residues. V3J clonotypes were defined as sequences sharing the same inferred V gene, J gene, and CDR3 amino acid sequence. The percentage overlap between two repertoires was calculated by dividing the number of shared unique clonotypes by the size of the smaller repertoire. Three approaches were used to assess repertoire richness: RTK rarefaction, the Chao1 estimator, and Recon v2.1 estimates of unobserved clonotypes. The clones in this table, taken by TCRdb from immuneACCESS, are in-frame only. Not every clone is retained; where verified, under half of the shortfall comes from an unresolved V gene, and the cause of the rest is unknown. The DNA gave D and trimming, while V, J and clone size come from that table. The sample table shows about 480,000 clones, and 75% to 80% are seen once. About 12% of the sample rests with the top ten.

CDR3 length: 17 amino acids, cysteine to phenylalanine. The read is trimmed to its CDR3 DNA, 51 bases read in frame from base 1. Reading the germline V gene gives CDR1 SGDLS and CDR2 YYNGEE. Clipping removes 2 bases from V and 3 bases from J, with 5 as the unmatched junction base count. The origin of this receptor is a woman aged 40 to 50 in good health. Some clones in this sample may be carry-over from other donors' samples. Sequencing input: PBMCs. The rearranged segments are TRBV9 and TRBJ2-3, with 14 central nucleotides matching TRBD2. For the CDR3, the sequence is CASSVGLAGVVTDTQYF. The DNA reads as follows: TGTGCCAGCAGCGTGGGACTAGCGGGAGTTGTAACAGATACGCAGTATTTT.